This record concerns one T cell receptor (beta chain) sequence. These data originate in a study of cytotoxic CD8 clonotypes in ibrutinib-treated CLL. Generated by immunoSEQ multiplex PCR, the TCRdb table keeps only in-frame clones and is missing some. The table shows 45,000 to 55,000 clones, with around 53% occurring only once. V lost 3 bases and J lost 4, with 9 bases in between. There are 12 residues in the CDR3. In germline, CDR1 is GTSNPN, CDR2 SVGIG (reference sequence). This material consisted of PBMCs, taken after 12 months of ibrutinib treatment. The source is a human donor with chronic lymphocytic leukemia. The chain is built from TRBV30 and TRBJ2-5; D is undetermined. In DNA form, the CDR3 reads TGTGCCTGGAGGGTGTCACGAGAGACCCAGTACTTC. Protein product: CAWRVSRETQYF.